These T cell receptor beta chains were read from a single sample in a study of blood T cell repertoires in COVID-19. Sequencing was performed with immunoSEQ multiplex PCR; in TCRdb, only in-frame clones are kept and a portion is missing. The repertoire consists of about 120,000 clones, with over 75% occurring once and the leading ten covering roughly 17%. Sequencing input: peripheral blood. The receptor set was obtained from a man aged 25 to 40 with COVID-19, enrolled during active disease. CDR3s include the opening cysteine and the closing phenylalanine or tryptophan. The D gene is left open where the match is weak.

D gene | V gene | CDR3 protein
TRBD1 | TRBV6-2/TRBV6-3 | CASSYSNPPGQGLYEQYF
- | TRBV5-5 | CASSSIRGPDTQYF
- | TRBV5-5 | CASSFGDGGGAQYF
- | TRBV10-1 | CASRGTGNTEAFF
- | TRBV6-2/TRBV6-3 | CASSYGAVQGETQYF
TRBD2 | TRBV28 | CASKAGVNTGELFF
TRBD2 | TRBV4-1 | CASSHLGLANTDTQYF
- | TRBV6-1 | CASSEGVRTDTQYF
TRBD1 | TRBV19 | CASSSRTGIITGELFF
TRBD1 | TRBV11-3 | CASSLDREYSNQPQHF
TRBD1 | TRBV4-1 | CASSPRGLGELFF
TRBD1 | TRBV5-3 | CARSAGTGGMNTEAFF
- | TRBV4-3 | CASSQDLSDSAYEQYF
- | TRBV5-4 | CASSFVPAGGDTQYF
- | TRBV24-1 | CATSDTTGYQETQYF
- | TRBV27 | CASSSLSDTQYF
- | TRBV27 | CASSLERGNQPQHF
TRBD2 | TRBV7-2 | CASSPGLAGANEQFF
- | TRBV28 | CASSPTGGNNSPLHF
TRBD1 | TRBV28 | CASSPLPDRGQPQHF
TRBD1 | TRBV30 | CAWTPGQGDQPQHF
- | TRBV5-5 | CASSRRGLDEKLFF
- | TRBV27 | CASSLGHEQFF
TRBD2 | TRBV7-7 | CASSQSSGSGYNEQFF
TRBD1 | TRBV24-1 | CATSDRDRGYGYTF
TRBD1 | TRBV30 | CAWSVGDSQNQPQHF
TRBD1 | TRBV28 | CASSTQRRGGRGDTQYF
TRBD1 | TRBV9 | CASSPKGAPNEKLFF
TRBD1 | TRBV7-6 | CASSLGTAVTYEQYF
TRBD2 | TRBV18 | CASSPGTSGEETQYF
TRBD1 | TRBV6-6 | CASSLPGQGPTDTQYF
- | TRBV27 | CASSYGVGNTIYF
- | TRBV28 | CASSFTGTGAEAFF
- | TRBV4-3 | CASSQDRAGVQPQHF
TRBD2 | TRBV4-2 | CASSQEGLETPDTQYF
- | TRBV4-3 | CASSQEAGTDTQYF
TRBD1 | TRBV27 | CASSLGAGGHSPLHF
- | TRBV4-2 | CASSQDGDMNTEAFF
- | TRBV27 | CASSLRPPTPTELSYEQYF
TRBD1 | TRBV2 | CASRTGNMNAEAFF
- | TRBV4-3 | CASSQRTVRAEAFF
- | TRBV10-2 | CASSEGLYNEQFF
TRBD1 | TRBV28 | CASSLWGDRGGNTIYF
- | TRBV6-5 | CASSYSTWSTEAFF
TRBD1 | TRBV4-1 | CASRVTGQRTDTQYF
- | TRBV13 | CASSFTRPGITDTQYF
- | TRBV27 | CASRRGIENEKLFF
- | TRBV11-2 | CASSARGRNTEAFF
- | TRBV28 | CASTQSGGKETQYF
- | TRBV7-9 | CASSLAGSEQYF
- | TRBV28 | CASSPEILDTEAFF
TRBD1 | TRBV27 | CASSPGTGGFGEQYF